The rows below give T cell receptor beta chains drawn from one sample of a study of beta chain features in type 1 diabetes. Profiling relied on immunoSEQ multiplex PCR, and the TCRdb table lists in-frame clones only, not all of them. The sample contains about 340,000 clones, roughly 13% of which appear only once. The specimen sequenced was naive CD4+ T cells from blood. The receptors shown here come from a woman between 18 and 30 years old with type 1 diabetes. CDR3s include the opening cysteine and the closing phenylalanine or tryptophan. The D gene is left open where the match is weak. Size is stated for part of the rows, as once, few or many counts, or as a class when the clone is expanded.

clone size: -
J gene: TRBJ2-4
V gene: TRBV6-1
D gene: TRBD1
CDR3 DNA: TGTGCCAGCAGACGAGACAGGGCGGACATTCAGTACTTC
CDR3 protein: CASRRDRADIQYF

clone size: -
J gene: TRBJ2-5
V gene: TRBV19
D gene: -
CDR3 DNA: TGTGCCACCCGACAAGGAGGGCAAGAGACCCAGTACTTC
CDR3 protein: CATRQGGQETQYF

clone size: few
J gene: TRBJ1-1
V gene: TRBV30
D gene: -
CDR3 DNA: TGTGCCTGGAACCCGACAGGGAACACTGAAGCTTTCTTT
CDR3 protein: CAWNPTGNTEAFF

clone size: -
J gene: TRBJ1-5
V gene: TRBV10-2
D gene: TRBD1
CDR3 DNA: TGCGCCAGCAGTGGGACAGGGGTGGGGAATCAGCCCCAGCATTTT
CDR3 protein: CASSGTGVGNQPQHF

clone size: few
J gene: TRBJ1-5
V gene: TRBV27
D gene: TRBD1
CDR3 DNA: TGTGCCAGCAGTTTAGACAGGGGCCAGCCCCAGCATTTT
CDR3 protein: CASSLDRGQPQHF

clone size: -
J gene: TRBJ2-7
V gene: TRBV27
D gene: -
CDR3 DNA: TGTGCCAGCAGTTCCCTGAGCTCCTACGAGCAGTACTTC
CDR3 protein: CASSSLSSYEQYF

clone size: few
J gene: TRBJ1-1
V gene: TRBV18
D gene: -
CDR3 DNA: TGTGCCAGCTCCTCGGGACACCTACTGAACACTGAAGCTTTCTTT
CDR3 protein: CASSSGHLLNTEAFF

clone size: few
J gene: TRBJ2-5
V gene: TRBV4-2
D gene: TRBD2
CDR3 DNA: TGTGCCAGCAGCCCTCTCGCGGCGGGAGGTGGAGAGACCCAGTACTTC
CDR3 protein: CASSPLAAGGGETQYF

clone size: -
J gene: TRBJ2-5
V gene: TRBV4-1
D gene: TRBD1
CDR3 DNA: TGCGCCAGCAGCCAGAATCCGGGACAGCAAGAGACCCAGTACTTC
CDR3 protein: CASSQNPGQQETQYF

clone size: -
J gene: TRBJ2-1
V gene: TRBV27
D gene: -
CDR3 DNA: TGTGCCAGCAGTTTCAAGGACTCCCCGGCCAGTGAGCAGTTCTTC
CDR3 protein: CASSFKDSPASEQFF

clone size: few
J gene: TRBJ2-5
V gene: TRBV19
D gene: TRBD2
CDR3 DNA: TGTGCCAGTAGTTCACCGGGACTAGCAGGAGAGGTACAAGAGACCCAGTACTTC
CDR3 protein: CASSSPGLAGEVQETQYF

clone size: -
J gene: TRBJ2-1
V gene: TRBV18
D gene: TRBD2
CDR3 DNA: TGTGCCAGCTCACCATCTAAGACTAGCTCGAGTGAGCAGTTCTTC
CDR3 protein: CASSPSKTSSSEQFF

clone size: -
J gene: TRBJ2-5
V gene: TRBV5-1
D gene: -
CDR3 DNA: TGCGCCAGCAGAGTGTCGACTAGTGCTTCCCAAGAGACCCAGTACTTC
CDR3 protein: CASRVSTSASQETQYF

clone size: few
J gene: TRBJ2-2
V gene: TRBV28
D gene: -
CDR3 DNA: TGTGCCAGCAGTCCGACCAGGGACACCGGGGAGCTGTTTTTT
CDR3 protein: CASSPTRDTGELFF

clone size: few
J gene: TRBJ1-1
V gene: TRBV27
D gene: -
CDR3 DNA: TGTGCCAGCCGATTTGACCGGGGTGAAGCTTTCTTT
CDR3 protein: CASRFDRGEAFF

clone size: -
J gene: TRBJ1-4
V gene: TRBV14
D gene: TRBD1
CDR3 DNA: TGTGCCAGCAGCCTCTCCGGGACAGGGGGCAGAAGACTGTTTTTT
CDR3 protein: CASSLSGTGGRRLFF

clone size: -
J gene: TRBJ2-7
V gene: TRBV18
D gene: TRBD1
CDR3 DNA: TGTGCCAGCTCACCAGGGACAGGGGGCTCCCACGAGCAGTACTTC
CDR3 protein: CASSPGTGGSHEQYF

clone size: -
J gene: TRBJ2-3
V gene: TRBV5-1
D gene: -
CDR3 DNA: TGCGCCAGCAGCTTGCCCCACATTGATACGCAGTATTTT
CDR3 protein: CASSLPHIDTQYF

clone size: -
J gene: TRBJ2-3
V gene: TRBV30
D gene: TRBD2
CDR3 DNA: TGTGCCTGGAGTCGAGCGGGACTACCCTCCACAGATACGCAGTATTTT
CDR3 protein: CAWSRAGLPSTDTQYF

clone size: few
J gene: TRBJ2-5
V gene: TRBV11-3
D gene: -
CDR3 DNA: TGTGCCAGCAGCCGGAGTCGTGGAGGCAAAGAGACCCAGTACTTC
CDR3 protein: CASSRSRGGKETQYF

clone size: -
J gene: TRBJ2-3
V gene: TRBV11-2
D gene: -
CDR3 DNA: TGTGCCAGCAGCCTGACGTCTTCTAGCCGAGATACGCAGTATTTT
CDR3 protein: CASSLTSSSRDTQYF

clone size: -
J gene: TRBJ2-3
V gene: TRBV4-3
D gene: TRBD1
CDR3 DNA: TGCGCCAGCAGCCACCTGACAGGGAGCACAGATACGCAGTATTTT
CDR3 protein: CASSHLTGSTDTQYF

clone size: few
J gene: TRBJ2-7
V gene: TRBV4-2
D gene: TRBD2
CDR3 DNA: TGTGCCAGCAGCCAAGAGAGGGGGACTAGCGGCCGGTCCTACGAGCAGTACTTC
CDR3 protein: CASSQERGTSGRSYEQYF

clone size: -
J gene: TRBJ2-5
V gene: TRBV19
D gene: TRBD2
CDR3 DNA: TGTGCCACCCGAGCGGGAGGCGAGACCCAGTACTTC
CDR3 protein: CATRAGGETQYF

clone size: -
J gene: TRBJ2-1
V gene: TRBV5-1
D gene: -
CDR3 DNA: TGCGCCAGCAGCTTGGAACCTCTGAGCTCCTACAATGAGCAGTTCTTC
CDR3 protein: CASSLEPLSSYNEQFF

clone size: few
J gene: TRBJ2-1
V gene: TRBV9
D gene: TRBD2
CDR3 DNA: TGTGCCAGCAGCGTTTCAGCGGGAGGCGCCTACAATGAGCAGTTCTTC
CDR3 protein: CASSVSAGGAYNEQFF

clone size: few
J gene: TRBJ1-1
V gene: TRBV20-1
D gene: -
CDR3 DNA: TGCAGTGTTGGCAGGGGCTTTGAAGCTTTCTTT
CDR3 protein: CSVGRGFEAFF

clone size: -
J gene: TRBJ2-3
V gene: TRBV4-3
D gene: TRBD2
CDR3 DNA: TGCGCCAGCAGCCAAGAAGCGGGAGGGATTCATACGCAGTATTTT
CDR3 protein: CASSQEAGGIHTQYF

clone size: -
J gene: TRBJ1-1
V gene: TRBV21-1
D gene: -
CDR3 DNA: TGTGCCAGCAGCGGCCGGGACAGGGGTACTGAAGCTTTCTTT
CDR3 protein: CASSGRDRGTEAFF

clone size: few
J gene: TRBJ2-6
V gene: TRBV27
D gene: TRBD2
CDR3 DNA: TGTGCCAGCAGTTCCCCTGGACTAGCGGTACGCTCTGGGGCCAACGTCCTGACTTTC
CDR3 protein: CASSSPGLAVRSGANVLTF

clone size: few
J gene: TRBJ2-1
V gene: TRBV7-3
D gene: TRBD2
CDR3 DNA: TGTGCCAGCAGTTTGGGACTAGCGGACAATGAGCAGTTCTTC
CDR3 protein: CASSLGLADNEQFF

clone size: -
J gene: TRBJ2-5
V gene: TRBV6-5
D gene: -
CDR3 DNA: TGTGCCAGCAAGGTGGGCGGGCTGGAGACCCAGTACTTC
CDR3 protein: CASKVGGLETQYF

clone size: -
J gene: TRBJ2-3
V gene: TRBV12-5
D gene: -
CDR3 DNA: TGTGCTAGTGATAACTTCCCAGATACGCAGTATTTT
CDR3 protein: CASDNFPDTQYF

clone size: once
J gene: TRBJ1-5
V gene: TRBV1
D gene: -
CDR3 DNA: TGCACCAGCAGCCAAGATCGCCGGGACATCCTCTATAGCAATCAGCCCCAGCATTTT
CDR3 protein: CTSSQDRRDILYSNQPQHF

clone size: -
J gene: TRBJ1-1
V gene: TRBV7-6
D gene: -
CDR3 DNA: TGTGCCAGCATGCGCGGGAGGAGGAACACTGAAGCTTTCTTT
CDR3 protein: CASMRGRRNTEAFF

clone size: -
J gene: TRBJ2-7
V gene: TRBV18
D gene: -
CDR3 DNA: TGTGCCAGCTCACCCAGGGGAGCAAATTCCTACGAGCAGTACTTC
CDR3 protein: CASSPRGANSYEQYF

clone size: few
J gene: TRBJ2-7
V gene: TRBV7-2
D gene: -
CDR3 DNA: TGTGCCAGCAGCGAGCCCGACCGACATGGTGTCGTGCAGTACTTC
CDR3 protein: CASSEPDRHGVVQYF

clone size: few
J gene: TRBJ2-3
V gene: TRBV9
D gene: TRBD2
CDR3 DNA: TGTGCCAGCAGCCTAGGACTAGCGGACACAGATACGCAGTATTTT
CDR3 protein: CASSLGLADTDTQYF

clone size: -
J gene: TRBJ1-2
V gene: TRBV7-9
D gene: -
CDR3 DNA: TGTGCCAGCAGCTTTAGAGGACAGAAACATGGCTACACCTTC
CDR3 protein: CASSFRGQKHGYTF

clone size: -
J gene: TRBJ2-3
V gene: TRBV19
D gene: -
CDR3 DNA: TGTGCCAGTAGTATTGGGGCAGCGTTCACAGATACGCAGTATTTT
CDR3 protein: CASSIGAAFTDTQYF

clone size: -
J gene: TRBJ2-1
V gene: TRBV7-2
D gene: TRBD2
CDR3 DNA: TGTGCCAGCAGCATGGGACTAGCGGGAGACAATGAGCAGTTCTTC
CDR3 protein: CASSMGLAGDNEQFF

clone size: -
J gene: TRBJ1-2
V gene: TRBV28
D gene: TRBD1
CDR3 DNA: TGTGCCAGCAGTACAGGGGGCGGAGGCTACACCTTC
CDR3 protein: CASSTGGGGYTF

clone size: -
J gene: TRBJ2-1
V gene: TRBV5-1
D gene: -
CDR3 DNA: TGCGCCAGCAGCTTGGTCCCCGGGTCCTACAATGAGCAGTTCTTC
CDR3 protein: CASSLVPGSYNEQFF

clone size: -
J gene: TRBJ2-5
V gene: TRBV4-3
D gene: TRBD2
CDR3 DNA: TGCGCCGGCTCAAGCGGGAATCTCCAAGAGACCCAGTACTTC
CDR3 protein: CAGSSGNLQETQYF

clone size: -
J gene: TRBJ2-5
V gene: TRBV27
D gene: -
CDR3 DNA: TGTGCCAGCAGTCCGTCCCAATTCGGGCAAGAGACCCAGTACTTC
CDR3 protein: CASSPSQFGQETQYF

clone size: -
J gene: TRBJ1-2
V gene: TRBV27
D gene: -
CDR3 DNA: TGTGCCAGCAGTTCCGGGTATGGCTACACCTTC
CDR3 protein: CASSSGYGYTF

clone size: -
J gene: TRBJ2-1
V gene: TRBV5-8
D gene: TRBD2
CDR3 DNA: TGTGCCAGCAGCCCAGGTTCTAGCGGGAGCAATGAGCAGTTCTTC
CDR3 protein: CASSPGSSGSNEQFF

clone size: few
J gene: TRBJ2-2
V gene: TRBV29-1
D gene: TRBD2
CDR3 DNA: TGCAGCGTTCGGGAGGGTGTTGGGACCGGGGAGCTGTTTTTT
CDR3 protein: CSVREGVGTGELFF

clone size: -
J gene: TRBJ2-1
V gene: TRBV5-1
D gene: TRBD2
CDR3 DNA: TGCGCCAGCAGCCCACTAGCGGGGGCTGTGAATGAGCAGTTCTTC
CDR3 protein: CASSPLAGAVNEQFF

clone size: -
J gene: TRBJ2-7
V gene: TRBV7-9
D gene: -
CDR3 DNA: TGTGCCAGCAGCAGACAGTCCTACGAGCAGTACTTC
CDR3 protein: CASSRQSYEQYF

clone size: -
J gene: TRBJ2-5
V gene: TRBV11-2
D gene: TRBD1
CDR3 DNA: TGTGCCAGCAGTGGACAGGGGACGTGGCAAGAGACCCAGTACTTC
CDR3 protein: CASSGQGTWQETQYF

clone size: few
J gene: TRBJ1-1
V gene: TRBV18
D gene: TRBD1
CDR3 DNA: TGTGCCAGCTCACCAGGCAGGGGGCCCGAGTTGAACACTGAAGCTTTCTTT
CDR3 protein: CASSPGRGPELNTEAFF

clone size: few
J gene: TRBJ2-1
V gene: TRBV7-2
D gene: TRBD2
CDR3 DNA: TGTGCCAGCAGCTTAAGACTAGCGGCAACTTACAATGAGCAGTTCTTC
CDR3 protein: CASSLRLAATYNEQFF

clone size: few
J gene: TRBJ2-1
V gene: TRBV18
D gene: TRBD2
CDR3 DNA: TGTGCCAGCTCACCTCGGCCTAGCGGGAACGATGAGCAGTTCTTC
CDR3 protein: CASSPRPSGNDEQFF

clone size: -
J gene: TRBJ2-1
V gene: TRBV4-3
D gene: TRBD1
CDR3 DNA: TGCGCCAGCAGCTCACAGGGGGCTGACGATGAGCAGTTCTTC
CDR3 protein: CASSSQGADDEQFF

clone size: few
J gene: TRBJ1-2
V gene: TRBV5-4
D gene: -
CDR3 DNA: TGTGCCAGCAGCTCGGTCCTCAGGGGCAGTAACTATGGCTACACCTTC
CDR3 protein: CASSSVLRGSNYGYTF

clone size: -
J gene: TRBJ2-5
V gene: TRBV7-3
D gene: TRBD2
CDR3 DNA: TGTGCCAGCAGCGGAGCGGGAAGGGTCGGAGAGACCCAGTACTTC
CDR3 protein: CASSGAGRVGETQYF

clone size: few
J gene: TRBJ1-3
V gene: TRBV6-6
D gene: -
CDR3 DNA: TGTGCCAGCAGTTACGCAGGCTCTGGAAACACCATATATTTT
CDR3 protein: CASSYAGSGNTIYF

clone size: -
J gene: TRBJ2-7
V gene: TRBV6-5
D gene: TRBD1
CDR3 DNA: TGTGCCAGCACGAAATCCCGGCAGGGGGCCTACGAGCAGTACTTC
CDR3 protein: CASTKSRQGAYEQYF

clone size: few
J gene: TRBJ1-1
V gene: TRBV29-1
D gene: -
CDR3 DNA: TGCAGCTCGACAGAGAACACTGAAGCTTTCTTT
CDR3 protein: CSSTENTEAFF